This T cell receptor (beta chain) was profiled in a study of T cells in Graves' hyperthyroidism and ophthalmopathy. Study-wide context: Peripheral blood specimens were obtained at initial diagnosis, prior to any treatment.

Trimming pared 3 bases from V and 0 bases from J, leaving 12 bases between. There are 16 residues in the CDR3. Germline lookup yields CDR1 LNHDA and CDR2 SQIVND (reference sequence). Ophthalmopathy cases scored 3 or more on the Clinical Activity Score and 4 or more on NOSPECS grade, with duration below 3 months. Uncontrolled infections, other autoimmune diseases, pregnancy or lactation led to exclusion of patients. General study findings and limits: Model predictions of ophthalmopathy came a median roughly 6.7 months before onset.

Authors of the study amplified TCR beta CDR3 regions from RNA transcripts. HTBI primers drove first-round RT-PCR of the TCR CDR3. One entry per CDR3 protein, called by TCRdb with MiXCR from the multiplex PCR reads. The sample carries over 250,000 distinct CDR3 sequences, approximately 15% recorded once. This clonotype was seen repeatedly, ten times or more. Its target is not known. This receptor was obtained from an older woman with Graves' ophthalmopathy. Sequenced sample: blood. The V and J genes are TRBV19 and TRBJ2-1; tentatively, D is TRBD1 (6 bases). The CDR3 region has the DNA TGTGCCAGTAGTATCGGACAGTGGCCCTCCTACAATGAGCAGTTCTTC. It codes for CASSIGQWPSYNEQFF.